One sample yielded the 8 T cell receptor beta chains listed below, sequenced in a study of control samples from healthy donors and cancer patients. TCRdb's copy holds only in-frame clones and misses some; the assay was immunoSEQ multiplex PCR. The sample has more than 50,000 clones, approximately 94% seen once. The sample was blood. Source of these receptors: a woman under 30 in good health.

The chain carries TRBV29-1 and TRBJ2-2; no firm D call. The CDR3 length is 16 residues. The germline V gene encodes CDR1 SQVTM and CDR2 ANQGSEA. Trimming took off 3 bases at V and 2 bases at J, with 16 bases between the two ends. The CDR3 here is CSVEVFGQKNTGELFF. The CDR3 DNA sequence: TGCAGCGTTGAGGTATTCGGGCAGAAAAACACCGGGGAGCTGTTTTTT.

This chain joins TRBV2 and TRBJ2-2; D is possibly TRBD1 or TRBD2 (5 bases each). V lost 6 bases and J lost 4, with 12 bases in between. CDR3 length equals 14 residues. Per germline, CDR1 SNHLY and CDR2 FYNNEI. CDR3 region: CASRGVLSTGELFF. CDR3 DNA sequence: TGTGCCAGCAGGGGGGTTCTGAGCACCGGGGAGCTGTTTTTT. Together with reference TRBV2 and TRBJ2-2, the CDR3 gives the full variable domain: EPEVTQTPSHQVTQMGQEVILRCVPISNHLYFYWYRQILGQKVEFLVSFYNNEISEKSEIFDDQFSVERPDGSNFTLKIRSTKLEDSAMYFCASRGVLSTGELFFGEGSRLTVL.

The rearrangement uses TRBV11-3 and TRBJ2-1; D gene uncertain. V lost 5 bases, J lost 5 bases, and 13 bases lay in between. This CDR3 contains 14 residues. Germline values: CDR1 SGHNT, CDR2 YENEEA. This CDR3 is CASSHHGPHNEQFF. CDR3 DNA: TGTGCCAGCAGCCATCACGGACCCCACAATGAGCAGTTCTTC.

The V and J genes are TRBV6-4 and TRBJ2-1, with 9 bases matching TRBD1. The germline V gene has CDR1 MRHNA and CDR2 SNTAGT. Trimming took 3 bases from V and 2 from J; bases not matched to a gene: 2. The CDR3 is made up of 15 amino acids. The CDR3 coding sequence is TGTGCCAGCAGTGAGGGACAGGGAACCTACAATGAGCAGTTCTTC. Protein product: CASSEGQGTYNEQFF.

The rearrangement links TRBV5-5 to TRBJ1-4; D call uncertain. V was cut by 2 bases and J by 0 bases, with 5 bases left in between. Germline-derived CDR1 and CDR2 are SGHKS and YYEKEE (reference sequence). CDR3 length: 14 residues. The DNA of the CDR3 is TGTGCCAGCAGCTTTGGGGCAACTAATGAAAAACTGTTTTTT. Its protein is CASSFGATNEKLFF.

The chain has TRBV29-1 and TRBJ1-2, with TRBD1 matching 7 bases. The ends lost 4 bases at V and 1 base at J; junction bases unmatched: 9. This CDR3 is 15 amino acids long. Germline V gene data show CDR1 as SQVTM and CDR2 as ANQGSEA. For the CDR3, the DNA is TGCAGCGTTGCCCGGACAGGACCCCTTAACTATGGCTACACCTTC. As protein: CSVARTGPLNYGYTF.

V usage is TRBV7-7 and J usage is TRBJ2-1; 13 nucleotides line up with TRBD2. The CDR3 contains 20 residues. V dropped 1 base and J dropped 6; count of bases not matched to a gene: 15. CDR1 and CDR2 (germline): SSHAT, FNYEAQ (reference sequence). The CDR3 nucleotides read TGTGCCAGCAGCTTAGGCGGGACTAGCGGGGAAGGGTCCGGGGGCAATGAGCAGTTCTTC. Residues: CASSLGGTSGEGSGGNEQFF.

The J gene is TRBJ1-5, the V gene TRBV11-2, with D unclear. Germline V gene data show CDR1 as SGHAT and CDR2 as FQNNGV. V shed 1 base and J shed 4 bases, with 5 bases lying between them. This CDR3 is 13 amino acids long. In DNA, the CDR3 is TGTGCCAGCAGCTTAGGCTTAAATCAGCCCCAGCATTTT. Translation gives CASSLGLNQPQHF. Filled out from reference TRBV11-2 and TRBJ1-5, the complete variable domain reads EAGVAQSPRYKIIEKRQSVAFWCNPISGHATLYWYQQILGQGPKLLIQFQNNGVVDDSQLPKDRFSAERLKGVDSTLKIQPAKLEDSAVYLCASSLGLNQPQHFGDGTRLSIL.